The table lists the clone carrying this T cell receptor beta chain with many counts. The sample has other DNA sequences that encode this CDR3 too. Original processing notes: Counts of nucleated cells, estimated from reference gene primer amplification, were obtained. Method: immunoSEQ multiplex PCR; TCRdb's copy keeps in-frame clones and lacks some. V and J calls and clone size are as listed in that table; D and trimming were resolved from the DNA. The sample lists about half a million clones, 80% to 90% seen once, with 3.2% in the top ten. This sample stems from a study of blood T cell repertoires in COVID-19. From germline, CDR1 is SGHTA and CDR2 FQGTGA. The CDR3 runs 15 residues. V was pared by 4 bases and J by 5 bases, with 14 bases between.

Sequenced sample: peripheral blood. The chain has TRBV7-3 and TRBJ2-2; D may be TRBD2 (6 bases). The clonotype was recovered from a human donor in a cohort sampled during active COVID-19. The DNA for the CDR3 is TGTGCCAGCAGCTCCCGGCTAGCGCCGACCGGGGAGCTGTTTTTT. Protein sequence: CASSSRLAPTGELFF.